This T cell receptor beta chain was documented in a study of T cells in Graves' hyperthyroidism and ophthalmopathy. Overall study results and limits: Within blood appeared most thyroid clonotypes that had expanded above 0.001. Stable hyperthyroidism was separated from ophthalmopathy by a model based on 13 V-J features.

TCR beta CDR3 sequences were amplified from RNA transcripts. First-round RT-PCR targeting the TCR CDR3 was performed with the HTBI primer set. TCRdb re-called the multiplex PCR reads with MiXCR, one entry per CDR3 protein. This table holds around 300,000 distinct CDR3 sequences, roughly 15% found once. The germline V gene encodes CDR1 SNHLY and CDR2 FYNNEI. V was pared by 5 bases and J by 3 bases, with 23 bases of the junction left unmatched. The CDR3 totals 20 residues. Patients aged 18 to 65 had newly diagnosed hyperthyroidism of under 2 months' duration. Patients showing uncontrolled infection, other autoimmune disease, pregnancy or lactation were ineligible. This clonotype has at least ten counts. Antigen unknown.

Sequenced material: blood. The origin of this receptor is a woman between 40 and 55 years old with Graves' hyperthyroidism. V and J are TRBV2 and TRBJ2-5; 8 bases agree with TRBD2. This CDR3 is CASSSGRVYGGRSGEETQYF. The DNA of the CDR3 is TGTGCCAGCAGTTCGGGAAGAGTATATGGCGGGAGGTCGGGCGAAGAGACCCAGTACTTC.